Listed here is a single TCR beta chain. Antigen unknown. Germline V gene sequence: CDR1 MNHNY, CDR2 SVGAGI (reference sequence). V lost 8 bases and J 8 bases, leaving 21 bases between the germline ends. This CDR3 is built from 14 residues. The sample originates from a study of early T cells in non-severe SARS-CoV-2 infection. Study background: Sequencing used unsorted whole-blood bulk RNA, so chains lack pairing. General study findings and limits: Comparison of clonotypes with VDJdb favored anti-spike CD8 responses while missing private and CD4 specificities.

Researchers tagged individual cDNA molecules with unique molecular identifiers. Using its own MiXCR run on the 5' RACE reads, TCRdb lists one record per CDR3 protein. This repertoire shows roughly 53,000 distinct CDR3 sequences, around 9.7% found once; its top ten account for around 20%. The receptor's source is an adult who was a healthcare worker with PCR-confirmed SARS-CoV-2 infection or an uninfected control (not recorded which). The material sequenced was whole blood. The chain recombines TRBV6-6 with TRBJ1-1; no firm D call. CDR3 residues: CASQLDRNLGEAFF. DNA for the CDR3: TGTGCCAGCCAACTTGACCGTAACCTGGGCGAAGCTTTCTTT.